Shown below are 4 T cell receptor beta chains from a single sample sequenced in a study of cytomegalovirus exposure and HLA in healthy donors. Primers: 60 Vbeta forward and 13 Jbeta reverse. Here immunoSEQ multiplex PCR was the method, and the copy in TCRdb shows in-frame clones only, minus some. This sample's table has tens of thousands of clones. The sample comprised PBMCs. The receptors were sampled from a woman in her twenties or thirties in good health and CMV-seronegative.

V is TRBV19 and J is TRBJ1-2; 8 positions match TRBD1. The CDR3 consists of 12 residues. The germline V gene has CDR1 LNHDA and CDR2 SQIVND (reference sequence). With 9 bases clipped from V and 8 bases from J, the junction kept 8 bases outside the gene matches. Written as DNA, the CDR3 is TGTGCCAGCCACGGGACAGGACACGGCTACACCTTC. It codes for CASHGTGHGYTF.

This rearrangement joins TRBV19 to TRBJ2-7, with 7 bases fitting TRBD2. The CDR3 runs 13 residues. V was clipped by 6 bases and J by 2 bases; unmatched bases: 4. Germline values: CDR1 LNHDA, CDR2 SQIVND (reference sequence). The DNA of the CDR3 is TGTGCCAGTAGCGGGAGGCCCGCCTACGAGCAGTACTTC. Translation: CASSGRPAYEQYF.

The chain uses TRBV19 and TRBJ1-5, with TRBD1 matching over 7 bases. The CDR3 is 14 amino acids. Trimming cost V 5 bases and J 4 bases; bases outside gene matches: 5. Germline assignment: CDR1 LNHDA and CDR2 SQIVND (reference sequence). The CDR3 region is CASSDTGANQPQHF. The DNA for the CDR3 is TGTGCCAGTAGTGACACAGGGGCGAATCAGCCCCAGCATTTT.

The CDR3, as DNA: TGTGCCAGCAGTTTAAGGGGGACTAGCTTAAACAATGAGCAGTTCTTC. This translates into CASSLRGTSLNNEQFF. V and J are TRBV27 and TRBJ2-1; 9 positions agree with TRBD2. In germline, CDR1 is MNHEY, CDR2 SMNVEV (reference sequence). The CDR3 is 16 amino acids. The trim removed 2 bases at V and 5 bases at J, leaving 7 bases unmatched.